This T cell receptor (beta chain) was identified during a study of PD-1 blockade in classical Hodgkin lymphoma. Clones were read by immunoSEQ multiplex PCR, and TCRdb kept only the in-frame ones, dropping some. The sample records 75,000 to 100,000 clones, roughly 79% being singletons. Each and every patient relapsed after autologous stem cell transplantation, and patients got differing brentuximab vedotin exposure. In germline, CDR1 is SGHTA, CDR2 FQGNSA. With V trimmed by 4 bases and J by 3 bases, 7 bases remained unmatched. The CDR3 totals 16 residues. Overall study findings and caveats: Significant TCR diversity gains by C4D1 occurred in CD4+ but not CD8+ cells.

For this clone: Its antigen is currently unknown.

Sequenced material: peripheral blood mononuclear cells (PBMCs), taken before the second cycle of nivolumab. The chain recombines TRBV7-2 with TRBJ2-5, with 11 bases that match TRBD2. The source of this sequence is a human donor with classical Hodgkin lymphoma. The CDR3, as DNA: TGTGCCAGCAGCTGGACTACGGGACTAGCGGAAGAGACCCAGTACTTC. It translates to CASSWTTGLAEETQYF.